These 25 T cell receptor beta chains were sequenced from one sample in a study of blood T cell repertoires in COVID-19. Generated by immunoSEQ multiplex PCR, the TCRdb table keeps only in-frame clones and is missing some. The sample has under 450,000 clones; more than 70% are singletons. The specimen sequenced was peripheral blood. The receptors derive from a woman aged 45 to 65 with COVID-19, enrolled during active disease.

The chain has TRBV6-5 and TRBJ2-7, with D possibly TRBD2 on 5 matching bases. The germline V gene encodes CDR1 MNHEY and CDR2 SVGAGI. Trimming took off 6 bases at V and 9 bases at J, with 18 bases between the two ends. CDR3 length equals 13 residues. Here the CDR3 DNA reads TGTGCCAGCAGGGACCCTACCAAACGGGGGCAGTACTTC. This codes for CASRDPTKRGQYF.

The CDR3 protein is CASALGRAVDGYTF. The CDR3 nucleotides are TGTGCCAGCGCCCTAGGGAGGGCGGTCGATGGCTACACCTTC. The chain combines TRBV13 with TRBJ1-2; D gene uncertain. CDR1 is PRHDT, CDR2 FYEKMQ, per germline (reference sequence). The CDR3 covers 14 residues. Trimming cost V 8 bases and J 6 bases, with 19 bases left between them.

This chain links TRBV6-6 with TRBJ2-7; 8 bases are a match to TRBD2. Germline V CDR1 and CDR2: MNHNY, SVGAGI (reference sequence). V was pared by 7 bases and J by 5 bases, with 10 bases of the junction left unmatched. The CDR3 consists of 14 residues. The CDR3 coding sequence is TGTGCCAGCACCCCCGGGGGGGCCTACGACGAGCAGTACTTC. Translated, it gives CASTPGGAYDEQYF.

The chain uses TRBV29-1 and TRBJ1-2; the match to TRBD1 covers 7 bases. The germline V gene encodes CDR1 SQVTM and CDR2 ANQGSEA. V lost 7 bases and J lost 4; bases outside the gene matches: 15. CDR3 length: 15 amino acids. The CDR3 DNA sequence: TGCAGCGGGATGATATCGGACAGGTTCTTCTATGGCTACACCTTC. Its protein is CSGMISDRFFYGYTF. Drawing the rest from reference TRBV29-1 and TRBJ1-2, the complete variable domain is SAVISQKPSRDICQRGTSLTIQCQVDSQVTMMFWYRQQPGQSLTLIATANQGSEATYESGFVIDKFPISRPNLTFSTLTVSNMSPEDSSIYLCSGMISDRFFYGYTFGSGTRLTVV.

This chain uses TRBV18 with TRBJ1-1, with D perhaps matching TRBD1 (6 bases). The CDR3 extends over 13 amino acids. The V and J ends lost 8 bases and 1 base respectively, with 11 bases between them. Germline V CDR1 and CDR2: KGHSH, LQKENI. CDR3 sequence reads: CASGLTGNTEAFF. CDR3 in DNA: TGTGCCAGCGGGTTGACAGGGAACACTGAAGCTTTCTTT. The whole variable domain, remainder taken from reference TRBV18 and TRBJ1-1, is NAGVMQNPRHLVRRRGQEARLRCSPMKGHSHVYWYRQLPEEGLKFMVYLQKENIIDESGMPKERFSAEFPKEGPSILRIQQVVRGDSAAYFCASGLTGNTEAFFGQGTRLTVV.

The CDR3 protein is CASSVTSGTQFF. In DNA, the CDR3 is TGCGCCAGCAGTGTTACTAGCGGGACCCAGTTCTTC. The V gene is TRBV10-1, the J gene TRBJ2-1; 10 bases agree with TRBD2. With 4 bases clipped from V and 13 bases from J, the junction kept 4 bases outside the gene matches. Per the germline V gene, CDR1 is WNHNN and CDR2 is SYGVQD (reference sequence). This CDR3 region has 12 residues.

The chain carries TRBV7-9 and TRBJ2-2; D might be TRBD1 (6 bases). The CDR3 is 15 amino acids. Trimming stripped 5 bases from V and 5 bases from J, with 15 bases between. The germline gives CDR1 SEHNR, CDR2 FQNEAQ (reference sequence). The DNA for the CDR3 is TGTGCCAGCAGCCCTTTATCAGGGGAGACCGGGGAGCTGTTTTTT. Translating gives CASSPLSGETGELFF.

This sequence joins TRBV30 and TRBJ2-1; D perhaps matches TRBD2 (6 bases). The CDR3 spans 13 residues. Germline loops: CDR1 GTSNPN, CDR2 SVGIG (reference sequence). Between the trimmed V and J ends, which lost 2 bases and 5 bases, there was a span of 10 bases. CDR3 in DNA: TGTGCCTGGAGTTACGGGGGAAACAATGAGCAGTTCTTC. Residues: CAWSYGGNNEQFF.

The rearrangement links TRBV2 to TRBJ1-4, with 10 bases fitting TRBD1. The CDR3 is 13 amino acids. J lost 8 bases, V lost 6 bases, and 3 bases had no gene match. Germline V gene sequence: CDR1 SNHLY, CDR2 FYNNEI. Here the CDR3 reads CASRETGGEKLFF. The CDR3 coding sequence is TGTGCCAGCAGGGAGACAGGGGGCGAAAAACTGTTTTTT.

This sequence joins TRBV7-6 and TRBJ1-4, with TRBD1 matching over 7 bases. Germline V CDR1 and CDR2: SGHVS, FNYEAQ. This CDR3 has 15 residues. J gave up 3 bases and V 6 bases, and 7 bases lay outside the gene matches. The CDR3 here is CASRVTGESNEKLFF. The CDR3 bases are TGTGCCAGCAGAGTCACAGGGGAGTCTAATGAAAAACTGTTTTTT.

This chain connects TRBV27 to TRBJ1-2; D not resolved. The germline CDR1 and CDR2 sequences are MNHEY and SMNVEV (reference sequence). The CDR3 totals 13 residues. With 3 bases removed from V and 6 bases from J, the gap between germline ends came to 11 bases. The CDR3 DNA follows: TGTGCCAGCAGTTTTTCGCGGGGAGATGGCTACACCTTC. It translates to CASSFSRGDGYTF.

A single count supports this clone. V is TRBV13 and J is TRBJ1-2, with 10 bases that match TRBD1. In germline, CDR1 is PRHDT, CDR2 FYEKMQ (reference sequence). Germline trimming cut 5 bases from V and 3 bases from J; bases unmatched to any gene: 3. The CDR3 is made up of 14 amino acids. The CDR3 sequence is CASSRGTGDYGYTF. CDR3 coding DNA: TGTGCCAGCAGCCGCGGGACAGGGGACTATGGCTACACCTTC.

The chain recombines TRBV5-6 with TRBJ2-3; D gene uncertain. With 4 bases removed from V and 2 bases from J, the gap between germline ends came to 8 bases. The CDR3 loop spans 13 amino acids. Germline loops: CDR1 SGHDT, CDR2 YYEEEE. CDR3 DNA: TGTGCCAGCAGCCGAGAAGCCACAGATACGCAGTATTTT. Translated: CASSREATDTQYF.

The rearrangement joins TRBV6-5 to TRBJ1-4, with D possibly being TRBD1 (5 bases). Germline-derived CDR1 and CDR2 are MNHEY and SVGAGI. The CDR3 has 15 residues. V lost 0 bases to trimming and J lost 5 bases, with 10 bases between them. In DNA, the CDR3 is TGTGCCAGCAGTTACTCGGGCAGGGTGAATGAAAAACTGTTTTTT. Translating it yields CASSYSGRVNEKLFF.

This clone showed up just a few times. This chain connects TRBV5-1 to TRBJ2-3; D unresolved. The germline gives CDR1 SGHRS, CDR2 YFSETQ. Trimming cost V 2 bases and J 8 bases, with 9 bases left between them. This CDR3 has 12 residues. In DNA, the CDR3 is TGCGCCAGCAGCTTTAACGGCGGTACGCAGTATTTT. Its translation: CASSFNGGTQYF.

As for this clone: The sample holds other DNA sequences that translate to the same CDR3. The chain uses TRBV20-1 and TRBJ2-2, with D hard to call. The CDR3 is made up of 13 amino acids. CDR1 is DFQATT, CDR2 SNEGSKA, per germline (reference sequence). V was shortened by 3 bases and J by 0 bases, with 5 bases between the two germline ends. The CDR3 region has the DNA TGCAGTGCTAGTCGTTCGAACACCGGGGAGCTGTTTTTT. It translates to CSASRSNTGELFF.

V usage is TRBV10-3 and J usage is TRBJ1-2; a possible D gene is TRBD1 (5 bases). The germline V gene encodes CDR1 ENHRY and CDR2 SYGVKD. V lost 3 bases and J 3 bases, leaving 17 bases between the germline ends. The CDR3 spans 16 residues. The CDR3 nucleotides read TGTGCCATCAGTGAATCGGGGGTGGAATTAGACTATGGCTACACCTTC. Translated, it gives CAISESGVELDYGYTF.

V and J are TRBV24-1 and TRBJ2-1, with TRBD2 matching over 11 bases. Germline loops: CDR1 KGHDR, CDR2 SFDVKD. This CDR3 spans 16 amino acids. Trimming at V came to 4 bases and at J to 4 bases, leaving 5 bases not matched to a gene. The CDR3 here is CATSDPSGGQYNEQFF. The CDR3 DNA follows: TGTGCCACCAGTGACCCTAGCGGGGGGCAGTACAATGAGCAGTTCTTC.

The CDR3 reads CSASGQRYEQYF. The CDR3 DNA follows: TGCAGTGCTAGTGGCCAGCGCTACGAGCAGTACTTC. V gene TRBV20-1 combines with J gene TRBJ2-7, with D uncertain. Trimming pared 3 bases from V and 3 bases from J, leaving 9 bases between. The CDR3 totals 12 residues. Germline assignment: CDR1 DFQATT and CDR2 SNEGSKA (reference sequence).

On this clone itself: The CDR3 ends on some other residue instead of the conserved phenylalanine or tryptophan, so this is likely a read error. It is unclear where the CDR3 begins or ends on the DNA, so no DNA is shown, and the CDR3 is as TCRdb lists it. The chain recombines TRBV6-5 with TRBJ2-7; the DNA was not used to check the table's D call, TRBD2. The CDR3 length is 13 residues, termini included. The germline CDR1 and CDR2 sequences are MNHEY and SVGAGI. CDR3 region: CASSGGAKAVLVL.

The V call is TRBV28, the J call TRBJ1-1; no definite D call. The CDR3 is made up of 11 amino acids. Trimming left V 6 bases short and J 8 bases short, with 10 bases between. From germline, CDR1 is MDHEN and CDR2 SYDVKM. CDR3 nucleotide sequence: TGTGCCAGCAGCCTCCAGATGGAAGCTTTCTTT. Amino acids: CASSLQMEAFF.

The chain links TRBV30 to TRBJ1-4, with D perhaps TRBD1 (5 bases). Trimming cost V 2 bases and J 5 bases, with 15 bases left between them. The CDR3 is made up of 15 amino acids. Germline-derived CDR1 and CDR2 are GTSNPN and SVGIG (reference sequence). The CDR3 region has the DNA TGTGCCTGGAGTTCACACGGGGGGGAGAATGAAAAACTGTTTTTT. It encodes CAWSSHGGENEKLFF.

This clone was found once. The chain is built from TRBV30 and TRBJ2-7; a weak D match, TRBD2 (7 bases). The CDR3 totals 13 residues. The germline V and J ends were trimmed by 2 bases and 3 bases, with 11 bases remaining between them. Germline V lookup: CDR1 GTSNPN, CDR2 SVGIG (reference sequence). The CDR3 region has the DNA TGTGCCTGGAGTAGGGGAGGGGGCTACGAGCAGTACTTC. Its translation is CAWSRGGGYEQYF.

The genes are TRBV11-1 and TRBJ1-2; D is perhaps TRBD1 (5 bases). With 3 bases removed from V and 7 bases from J, the gap between germline ends came to 15 bases. This CDR3 comprises 14 residues. CDR1 is SGHAT and CDR2 is FQDESV in the germline V gene (reference sequence). The CDR3 protein is CASSFAAGSVGYTF. Written as DNA, the CDR3 is TGTGCCAGCAGCTTCGCCGCAGGGTCTGTTGGCTACACCTTC.

The gene calls are TRBV19 and TRBJ2-1; D perhaps matches TRBD2 (8 bases). The CDR3 covers 15 residues. The V gene's germline CDR1 is LNHDA and CDR2 SQIVND (reference sequence). Trimming left V 5 bases short and J 11 bases short, with 22 bases between. The CDR3 DNA follows: TGTGCCAGTAGTGGGACAGCGGGAGCAATCTCTCAGCAGTTCTTC. It translates to CASSGTAGAISQQFF.